This T cell receptor (beta chain) was documented in a study of blood T cell repertoires in COVID-19. The wider study: COVID-19 samples from acute and convalescent phases originated in the United States, Italy and Spain. T cells, B-cell-depleted T cells, or PBMCs provided the cDNA or gDNA that served as material.

Here immunoSEQ multiplex PCR was the method, and the copy in TCRdb shows in-frame clones only, minus some. The sample contains about 230,000 clones, roughly 80% of which appear only once. Germline assignment: CDR1 SGHTA and CDR2 FQGNSA. CDR3 size: 15 residues. V shed 1 base, J shed 2 bases, and the junction held 5 bases outside the gene matches. Specimen: peripheral blood. The chain carries TRBV7-2 and TRBJ2-7; 7 bases are a match to TRBD1. The TCR sequence derives from a woman of 80 years or more with active or convalescent COVID-19. CDR3 nucleotide sequence: TGTGCCAGCAGCTTAGAACAGGGGATCACCTACGAGCAGTACTTC. This translates into CASSLEQGITYEQYF.